This TCR beta chain was recovered during a study of PD-L1 blockade in urothelial cancer. Study overall: Blood analysis took place 3 weeks (second dose) and 6 weeks after treatment start. Findings and limits, study-wide: By 3 weeks, tumor-associated blood clones had expanded more in durable-benefit patients.

Trimming took 8 bases from V and 2 from J, leaving 12 bases between them. The CDR3 sequence is 14 residues long. Germline V gene lookup returns CDR1 LNHDA and CDR2 SQIVND (reference sequence). Sample time point: peripheral blood 6 weeks after treatment start. With regard to this clone: As yet, its antigen is unknown.

The table came from immunoSEQ multiplex PCR; TCRdb's copy has only in-frame clones and leaves some out. The sample lists about 45,000 clones, roughly 85% occurring once. The sequence derives from a man aged 60 to 69 with urothelial cancer. Source: PBMCs, taken around atezolizumab (anti-PD-L1) treatment. The chain links TRBV19 to TRBJ1-4; D possibly corresponds to TRBD1 (5 bases). The CDR3 nucleotides read TGTGCCAGTTCTCAGGGTTGGACTAATGAAAAACTGTTTTTT. This codes for CASSQGWTNEKLFF.